Below, one T cell receptor beta chain is given with its context. Its antigen remains undetermined. No clone much larger than this one lies a single base away; base qualities are absent. These data belong to a study of T cell changes during pregnancy in multiple sclerosis (dated by TCRdb to the late 2010s). In the study overall: Changes in the T cell repertoire over the course of pregnancy were examined in this study in women with multiple sclerosis.

Libraries came from the immunoSEQ multiplex PCR assay. The source is immuneACCESS, and TCRdb retained only in-frame sequences with V and J called. Part of the clones is not carried over; for the studies checked, unresolved V genes explain less than half of this, and the remainder is unexplained. Counted in this sample were some 31,000 clones; 91% of them appeared once. About 3.9% of the sample rests with the top ten. The CDR3 numbers 15 residues from cysteine through phenylalanine. Here the CDR3 DNA is all that survives: 45 bases in frame from base 1. Here V drops 4 bases and J drops 2 bases, and the junction holds 9 bases not matched to any gene. Reading the germline V gene (reference sequence) gives CDR1 SGHNT and CDR2 YYREEE.

The sequence joins TRBV5-4 to TRBJ2-7; 7 middle bases align to TRBD1. The source material was CD8+ T cells from peripheral blood mononuclear cells, sampled in the second trimester of pregnancy. The clonotype originates from a female donor in good health, enrolled as a control in a pregnancy study. The DNA sequence is given as TGTGCCAGCAGCGAAGAATGGACAGGAGCCTACGAGCAGTACTTC. It encodes CASSEEWTGAYEQYF. The reference TRBV5-4 and TRBJ2-7 proteins fill in what lies around the CDR3, so the full variable domain reads ETGVTQSPTHLIKTRGQQVTLRCSSQSGHNTVSWYQQALGQGPQFIFQYYREEENGRGNFPPRFSGLQFPNYSSELNVNALELDDSALYLCASSEEWTGAYEQYFGPGTRLTVT.